These T cell receptor beta chains were read from a single sample in a study of human T cells and chemical hapten exposure. TCRdb reprocessed the RACE reads with MiXCR, giving one entry per CDR3 protein. Here the sample spans 350,000 or so distinct CDR3 sequences, around 6.9% being singletons. The sequencing here drew on whole blood, taken in connection with sensitization to the hapten diphenylcyclopropenone (DPC). These receptors were collected from a woman younger than 35 with alopecia areata. Some clones in this sample may be carry-over from other donors' samples. CDR3s include the opening cysteine and the closing phenylalanine or tryptophan. D genes are given only for firm matches. Size is omitted from some rows. Given values are once, few, many or a class for expanded clones.

D gene	clone size	V gene	J gene	CDR3 protein	CDR3 DNA
-	many	TRBV28	TRBJ2-7	CASSPPPSSYEQYF	TGTGCCAGCAGTCCCCCCCCTAGCTCCTACGAGCAGTACTTC
-	many	TRBV10-3	TRBJ2-7	CAISEGTYEQYF	TGTGCCATCAGTGAAGGTACCTACGAGCAGTACTTC
-	many	TRBV6-2/TRBV6-3	TRBJ1-1	CASSYAETGHAFGTEAFF	TGTGCCAGCAGTTACGCCGAAACGGGACACGCTTTTGGGACTGAAGCTTTCTTT
-	few	TRBV7-2	TRBJ2-3	CASSSVGQASTDTQYF	TGTGCCAGCAGCTCAGTGGGGCAGGCGAGCACAGATACGCAGTATTTT
TRBD1	many	TRBV18	TRBJ2-7	CASSPPGTGLYEQYF	TGTGCCAGCTCACCCCCCGGGACAGGGTTGTACGAGCAGTACTTC
TRBD2	-	TRBV2	TRBJ2-2	CASNAGRANTGELFF	TGTGCCAGCAATGCGGGGAGGGCGAACACCGGGGAGCTGTTTTTT
TRBD1	-	TRBV20-1	TRBJ1-4	CSAFGQGKASGEKLFF	TGCAGTGCTTTTGGACAGGGGAAGGCTTCGGGAGAAAAACTGTTTTTT
-	many	TRBV11-2	TRBJ1-1	CASSLQDPSSGTEAFF	TGTGCCAGCAGCTTACAGGATCCCAGTTCGGGTACTGAAGCTTTCTTT
TRBD1	many	TRBV3-1	TRBJ1-5	CASSRQGSNQPQHF	TGTGCCAGCAGCCGACAGGGGAGCAATCAGCCCCAGCATTTT
TRBD2	many	TRBV2	TRBJ2-3	CASSEVTSVTQYF	TGTGCCAGCAGTGAAGTTACTAGCGTCACGCAGTATTTT
-	few	TRBV13	TRBJ2-7	CASSPLNTAGTELSEQYF	TGTGCCAGCAGCCCCCTGAATACCGCCGGGACGGAGCTCTCCGAGCAGTACTTC
-	-	TRBV7-8	TRBJ2-7	CASSLGPGHEQYF	TGTGCCAGCAGCTTAGGCCCAGGGCACGAGCAGTACTTC
TRBD2	-	TRBV6-5	TRBJ2-5	CASSLFGTSGRETQYF	TGTGCCAGCAGTTTATTCGGGACTAGCGGCCGAGAGACCCAGTACTTC
TRBD1	few	TRBV29-1	TRBJ2-7	CSVERTGGDEQYF	TGCAGCGTTGAAAGGACAGGGGGTGATGAGCAGTACTTC
TRBD1	few	TRBV7-3	TRBJ2-7	CASSPLGQGPYEQYF	TGTGCCAGCAGCCCCCTGGGACAGGGACCCTACGAGCAGTACTTC
-	few	TRBV18	TRBJ2-3	CASSPQGAPDTQYF	TGTGCCAGCTCACCTCAAGGGGCCCCAGATACGCAGTATTTT
-	-	TRBV3-1	TRBJ2-3	CASSHGPKGTDTQYF	TGTGCCAGCAGCCACGGACCCAAGGGCACAGATACGCAGTATTTT
TRBD1	-	TRBV5-5	TRBJ1-1	CASSSPTGTGQMNTEAFF	TGTGCCAGCAGCTCCCCGACCGGGACAGGGCAAATGAACACTGAAGCTTTCTTT
-	-	TRBV27	TRBJ2-3	CASSSPSKNTQYF	TGTGCCAGCAGTTCCCCCTCCAAGAATACGCAGTATTTT
-	few	TRBV18	TRBJ2-3	CASAGTGRTDTQYF	TGTGCCAGCGCAGGCACAGGTAGAACCGATACGCAGTATTTT